A single sample gave rise to the 12 T cell receptor beta chains below, sequenced in a study of a mutant IDH1 vaccine in newly diagnosed glioma. Described time point: week 5, during vaccination. Topical imiquimod accompanied each vaccine dose, which consisted of 300 ug of mutant IDH1 20-mer peptide. Measured with immunoSEQ multiplex PCR; TCRdb has only the in-frame clones, and not every one. The top ten hold approximately 4.6% of the sample, which has over 55,000 clones, 70% to 90% seen once. Their specific antigens are unknown. Sequences were derived from PBMCs, sampled from a glioma patient whose treatment included an IDH1 peptide vaccine. All receptors derive from a woman in her thirties or forties with glioma.

The gene calls are TRBV14 and TRBJ2-5; 8 bases line up with TRBD2. CDR3 length: 14 residues. In germline, CDR1 is SGHDN, CDR2 FVKESK. The junction had 8 bases not matched to a gene; V was cut back by 0 bases and J by 11 bases. DNA of the CDR3: TGTGCCAGCAGCCAAGAGGGGACCGTAGCGGGGCAGTACTTC. This gives the protein CASSQEGTVAGQYF.

V and J are TRBV18 and TRBJ1-4; weak D call: TRBD1 (6 bases). Germline V lookup: CDR1 KGHSH, CDR2 LQKENI. Trimming removed 8 bases at V and 4 bases at J, with 11 bases between. The CDR3 totals 13 residues. The CDR3 DNA sequence: TGTGCCAGCGAACAGGGTCGTAATGAAAAACTGTTTTTT. Its protein is CASEQGRNEKLFF.

This chain uses TRBV19 with TRBJ1-5; D gene uncertain. V lost 6 bases to trimming and J lost 3 bases, with 12 bases between them. This CDR3 spans 14 amino acids. The germline V gene has CDR1 LNHDA and CDR2 SQIVND (reference sequence). This CDR3 reads CASSPWGDNQPQHF. DNA of the CDR3: TGTGCCAGTAGCCCCTGGGGTGACAATCAGCCCCAGCATTTT.

The chain recombines TRBV5-1 with TRBJ2-1, with 9 bases that match TRBD2. Germline V CDR1 and CDR2: SGHRS, YFSETQ. This CDR3 is built from 14 residues. After removal of 5 bases from V and 10 bases from J, the junction contained 10 bases not matched to a gene. The CDR3 sequence is CASSDSSGRGEQFF. Written as DNA, the CDR3 is TGCGCCAGCAGTGACAGTAGCGGGAGAGGGGAGCAGTTCTTC. The whole variable domain, remainder taken from reference TRBV5-1 and TRBJ2-1, is KAGVTQTPRYLIKTRGQQVTLSCSPISGHRSVSWYQQTPGQGLQFLFEYFSETQRNKGNFPGRFSGRQFSNSRSEMNVSTLELGDSALYLCASSDSSGRGEQFFGPGTRLTVL.

The CDR3 here is CATSRDGEGNSPLHF. CDR3 nucleotides: TGTGCCACCAGCAGAGATGGGGAGGGAAATTCACCCCTCCACTTT. The chain is built from TRBV15 and TRBJ1-6, with D unclear. CDR1 and CDR2 (germline): LNHNV, YYDKDF (reference sequence). The CDR3 length is 15 residues. V was trimmed by 0 bases and J by 7 bases, leaving 10 bases between them. Filled out from reference TRBV15 and TRBJ1-6, the complete variable domain reads DAMVIQNPRYQVTQFGKPVTLSCSQTLNHNVMYWYQQKSSQAPKLLFHYYDKDFNNEADTPDNFQSRRPNTSFCFLDIRSPGLGDTAMYLCATSRDGEGNSPLHFGNGTRLTVT.

V usage is TRBV2 and J usage is TRBJ1-1, with 11 bases fitting TRBD1. The length of the CDR3 is 13 residues. With 9 bases clipped from V and 2 bases from J, the junction kept 2 bases outside the gene matches. The germline CDR1 and CDR2 sequences are SNHLY and FYNNEI. As DNA, the CDR3 is TGTGCCAGGGACAGGGGGCGAAACACTGAAGCTTTCTTT. It translates to CARDRGRNTEAFF.

The J gene is TRBJ1-2, the V gene TRBV7-3; D is perhaps TRBD1 (6 bases). Per germline, CDR1 SGHTA and CDR2 FQGTGA. Trimming pared 3 bases from V and 8 bases from J, leaving 16 bases between. The CDR3 has 14 residues. The CDR3 loop reads CASSLTPDSEGYTF. For the CDR3, the DNA is TGTGCCAGCAGCTTGACCCCGGACAGTGAAGGCTACACCTTC.

This chain joins TRBV4-2 and TRBJ2-3; TRBD2 matches at 8 bases. The CDR3 spans 14 residues. With V trimmed by 5 bases and J by 3 bases, 4 bases remained unmatched. Germline CDR1 and CDR2: LGHNA and YNFKEQ. The CDR3 region has the DNA TGTGCCAGCAGCGTGAAGCGGGAGACAGATACGCAGTATTTT. Its protein is CASSVKRETDTQYF.

The J gene is TRBJ1-6, the V gene TRBV7-9; no firm D call. CDR1 and CDR2 from the germline V gene are SEHNR and FQNEAQ (reference sequence). This CDR3 has 15 amino acids. The V end lost 5 bases, the J end lost 0 bases, and 8 bases lay between the germline ends. The CDR3 region is CASSPSVSYNSPLHF. CDR3 coding DNA: TGTGCCAGCAGCCCGAGTGTCTCCTATAATTCACCCCTCCACTTT.

The genes are TRBV2 and TRBJ2-7, with TRBD2 identical over 8 bases. The CDR3 consists of 15 residues. V lost 8 bases to trimming and J lost 2 bases; unmatched junction nucleotides: 11. CDR1 is SNHLY, CDR2 FYNNEI, per germline. The CDR3 region has the DNA TGTGCCAGCCTTGGCGGGGGGAGCCACCCCTACGAGCAGTACTTC. Translation: CASLGGGSHPYEQYF.

This clone was seen just once. The chain recombines TRBV6-1 with TRBJ1-6, with TRBD1 identical over 8 bases. The CDR3 extends over 16 amino acids. V lost 4 bases, J lost 0 bases, and 2 bases stayed unmatched. From germline, CDR1 is MNHNS and CDR2 SASEGT. The DNA of the CDR3 is TGTGCCAGCAGTGGACAGGGGAGCTCCTATAATTCACCCCTCCACTTT. This codes for CASSGQGSSYNSPLHF.

J is TRBJ2-7 and V is TRBV29-1, with D unclear. This CDR3 is built from 13 residues. The germline gives CDR1 SQVTM, CDR2 ANQGSEA. V was trimmed by 6 bases and J by 2 bases, leaving 14 bases between them. The CDR3 nucleotides are TGCAGCGTAGGGTTCGCTGGCACCTACGAGCAGTACTTC. It yields the protein CSVGFAGTYEQYF.